This T cell receptor (beta chain) emerged from a study of control samples from healthy donors and cancer patients. Libraries were prepared by immunoSEQ multiplex PCR; TCRdb keeps only in-frame clonotypes and omits some of them. The data show 130,000 or so clones, approximately 90% seen once. Germline V gives CDR1 MNHEY, CDR2 SMNVEV (reference sequence). This CDR3 has 16 amino acids. Trimming cost V 2 bases and J 1 base; bases outside gene matches: 3. Specimen: blood. The receptor's source is a man between 45 and 60 years old in good health. The chain couples TRBV27 to TRBJ2-1, with TRBD2 identical over 9 bases. The CDR3 is CASSLIAGVSYNEQFF. The CDR3 nucleotides read TGTGCCAGCAGTTTAATAGCGGGGGTATCCTACAATGAGCAGTTCTTC.